What follows are 18 T cell receptor beta chains derived from one specimen sequenced in a study of shared clonotypes between healthy human individuals. Libraries were prepared by immunoSEQ multiplex PCR; TCRdb keeps only in-frame clonotypes and omits some of them. The sample has some 690,000 clones, roughly 91% seen once. Sequenced: memory CD8+ T cells from PBMCs. Subset indicated: CD45RO+ cells pooled with CCR7-negative TemRA cells. The receptors stem from a man aged 18 to 35 in good health. Some clones in this sample may be carry-over from other donors' samples.

The chain carries TRBV6-1 and TRBJ2-5; TRBD2 is a possible D gene (6 bases). CDR3 length: 17 residues. Trimming removed 3 bases from V and 4 bases from J, with 21 bases in between. CDR1 is MNHNS, CDR2 SASEGT, per germline. The CDR3 nucleotides read TGTGCCAGCAGTGACCTAATTTTGGAGGAGGGCGGAGAGACCCAGTACTTC. Its translation: CASSDLILEEGGETQYF.

CDR3 sequence reads: CASSFFQRDTGELFF. DNA for the CDR3: TGTGCCAGCAGCTTCTTTCAGCGAGATACCGGGGAGCTGTTTTTT. The rearrangement joins TRBV7-2 to TRBJ2-2; D is ambiguous. The V end lost 3 bases, the J end lost 5 bases, and 13 bases lay between the germline ends. This CDR3 region has 15 residues. In germline, CDR1 is SGHTA, CDR2 FQGNSA. The full variable domain, completed using reference TRBV7-2 and TRBJ2-2, is GAGVSQSPSNKVTEKGKDVELRCDPISGHTALYWYRQSLGQGLEFLIYFQGNSAPDKSGLPSDRFSAERTGGSVSTLTIQRTQQEDSAVYLCASSFFQRDTGELFFGEGSRLTVL.

The chain uses TRBV10-2 and TRBJ1-1; no definite D call. Germline CDR1 reads WSHSY; CDR2 reads SAAADI. The CDR3 runs 13 residues. Between the trimmed V and J ends, which lost 2 bases and 1 base, there was a span of 5 bases. This CDR3 is CASSEGWNTEAFF. In nucleotides, the CDR3 is TGCGCCAGCAGTGAGGGTTGGAACACTGAAGCTTTCTTT.

The chain couples TRBV7-9 to TRBJ1-2; possibly TRBD1 for D (5 bases). The length of the CDR3 is 15 residues. V dropped 4 bases and J dropped 0 bases, with 12 bases sitting between them. Per germline, CDR1 SEHNR and CDR2 FQNEAQ (reference sequence). CDR3 loop: CASSYSTASNYGYTF. CDR3 DNA sequence: TGTGCCAGCAGCTATTCGACAGCATCTAACTATGGCTACACCTTC.

V usage is TRBV19 and J usage is TRBJ2-1; possible D gene TRBD2, 6 bases. Trimming shortened V by 5 bases and J by 4 bases, and 15 bases separated the two germline ends. The CDR3 length is 15 residues. Germline V gives CDR1 LNHDA, CDR2 SQIVND (reference sequence). The CDR3 region has the DNA TGTGCCAGTAGTGTGGAGGGGAGCGTATACAATGAGCAGTTCTTC. It codes for CASSVEGSVYNEQFF.

The chain links TRBV9 to TRBJ2-1; 12 bases agree with TRBD1. The CDR3 is made up of 16 amino acids. V shed 3 bases, J shed 10 bases, and the junction held 11 bases outside the gene matches. CDR1 is SGDLS, CDR2 YYNGEE, per germline. CDR3 DNA sequence: TGTGCCAGCAGCGCACAAAGGGGACAGGGGGCCTGGGAGCAGTTCTTC. Residues: CASSAQRGQGAWEQFF.

The chain recombines TRBV29-1 with TRBJ1-1; TRBD1 aligns across 12 bases. The CDR3 covers 16 residues. The V and J ends lost 4 bases and 5 bases, in that order; junction bases with no gene match: 11. The V gene's germline CDR1 is SQVTM and CDR2 ANQGSEA. The CDR3 reads CSVVYGGTGGKTEAFF. The CDR3 DNA is TGCAGCGTTGTCTATGGGGGGACAGGGGGCAAGACTGAAGCTTTCTTT.

The chain recombines TRBV28 with TRBJ2-7, with a tentative D call TRBD1 (6 bases). Germline V CDR1 and CDR2: MDHEN, SYDVKM. V shed 5 bases and J shed 0 bases, with 11 bases lying between them. CDR3 length: 14 amino acids. CDR3 in amino acids: CASSTGHSSYEQYF. The CDR3 DNA is TGTGCCAGCAGTACGGGACACTCCTCCTACGAGCAGTACTTC.

The rearrangement joins TRBV11-2 to TRBJ2-7; D possibly uses TRBD1 or TRBD2 (5 bases each). Trimming pared 3 bases from V and 3 bases from J, leaving 12 bases between. This CDR3 region has 14 residues. The germline V gene encodes CDR1 SGHAT and CDR2 FQNNGV. The CDR3 coding sequence is TGTGCCAGCAGCTTCCGGCAGGGAGTCTACGAGCAGTACTTC. It encodes CASSFRQGVYEQYF. Using reference TRBV11-2 and TRBJ2-7 for the parts outside the CDR3, the full variable domain is EAGVAQSPRYKIIEKRQSVAFWCNPISGHATLYWYQQILGQGPKLLIQFQNNGVVDDSQLPKDRFSAERLKGVDSTLKIQPAKLEDSAVYLCASSFRQGVYEQYFGPGTRLTVT.

This clone has a single count. V is TRBV6-4 and J is TRBJ1-5, with D perhaps matching TRBD1 (6 bases). Per germline, CDR1 MRHNA and CDR2 SNTAGT. The CDR3 spans 13 residues. Trimming removed 8 bases at V and 4 bases at J, with 12 bases between. The CDR3: CASSSGVNQPQHF. Written as DNA, the CDR3 is TGTGCCAGCTCGTCAGGGGTAAATCAGCCCCAGCATTTT.

The chain is built from TRBV7-9 and TRBJ2-1, with 9 bases matching TRBD2. The CDR3 totals 16 residues. V shed 3 bases and J 0 bases; nucleotides not matched to a gene: 3. Looked up from germline, CDR1 is SEHNR and CDR2 is FQNEAQ (reference sequence). CDR3 amino acids: CASSLGSGGSYNEQFF. The DNA for the CDR3 is TGTGCCAGCAGCTTGGGTAGCGGGGGCTCCTACAATGAGCAGTTCTTC. Complete variable domain (other parts from reference TRBV7-9 and TRBJ2-1): DTGVSQNPRHKITKRGQNVTFRCDPISEHNRLYWYRQTLGQGPEFLTYFQNEAQLEKSRLLSDRFSAERPKGSFSTLEIQRTEQGDSAMYLCASSLGSGGSYNEQFFGPGTRLTVL.

The CDR3: CASSVNVVGGIAEAFF. The DNA for the CDR3 is TGTGCCAGCAGCGTAAATGTCGTGGGCGGTATCGCTGAAGCTTTCTTT. The rearrangement joins TRBV9 to TRBJ1-1; D is unclear. Germline CDR1 reads SGDLS; CDR2 reads YYNGEE. The CDR3 has 16 amino acids. V was shortened by 1 base and J by 6 bases, with 19 bases between the two germline ends.

This rearrangement joins TRBV27 to TRBJ2-7; 8 bases are shared with TRBD1. CDR1 and CDR2 (germline): MNHEY, SMNVEV (reference sequence). V lost 6 bases and J lost 3; bases outside the gene matches: 13. The CDR3 covers 16 residues. CDR3 residues: CASRGPGRGLYYEQYF. In DNA, the CDR3 is TGTGCCAGCAGGGGCCCCGGCAGGGGGCTTTACTACGAGCAGTACTTC.

The chain recombines TRBV29-1 with TRBJ1-1; no clear D. Germline V gene lookup returns CDR1 SQVTM and CDR2 ANQGSEA. The CDR3 is made up of 12 amino acids. Trimming removed 5 bases from V and 4 bases from J, with 11 bases in between. The CDR3 sequence is CSVYWGATEAFF. The CDR3 DNA reads as TGCAGCGTTTACTGGGGAGCCACTGAAGCTTTCTTT.

The chain uses TRBV27 and TRBJ1-2, with TRBD1 identical over 7 bases. CDR1 is MNHEY and CDR2 is SMNVEV in the germline V gene (reference sequence). The CDR3 spans 14 residues. The ends lost 5 bases at V and 3 bases at J; junction bases unmatched: 6. The CDR3 region has the DNA TGTGCCAGCAGTCCCCGACAGGGCCACTATGGCTACACCTTC. This sequence encodes CASSPRQGHYGYTF.

The J gene is TRBJ1-2, the V gene TRBV19; no definite D call. CDR1 LNHDA and CDR2 SQIVND come from the germline V gene (reference sequence). Trimming cost V 3 bases and J 3 bases, with 5 bases left between them. CDR3 size: 12 residues. The CDR3 bases are TGTGCCAGTAGTATTGAGGACTATGGCTACACCTTC. It translates to CASSIEDYGYTF.

V gene TRBV7-9 combines with J gene TRBJ2-7, with 7 nucleotides matching TRBD1. CDR3 length equals 16 residues. V dropped 5 bases and J dropped 4; count of bases not matched to a gene: 14. Per germline, CDR1 SEHNR and CDR2 FQNEAQ (reference sequence). The CDR3 here is CASSRPHEQGRYEQYF. The CDR3 DNA reads TGTGCCAGCAGCCGACCCCACGAACAGGGGCGATACGAGCAGTACTTC.

The chain carries TRBV5-4 and TRBJ1-4, with D perhaps TRBD1 (5 bases). The CDR3 contains 14 residues. V lost 4 bases and J lost 8, with 15 bases in between. CDR1 is SGHNT, CDR2 YYREEE, per germline (reference sequence). The CDR3 sequence: CASSPGGVGEKLFF. In nucleotides, the CDR3 is TGTGCCAGCAGCCCTGGGGGGGTCGGAGAAAAACTGTTTTTT.